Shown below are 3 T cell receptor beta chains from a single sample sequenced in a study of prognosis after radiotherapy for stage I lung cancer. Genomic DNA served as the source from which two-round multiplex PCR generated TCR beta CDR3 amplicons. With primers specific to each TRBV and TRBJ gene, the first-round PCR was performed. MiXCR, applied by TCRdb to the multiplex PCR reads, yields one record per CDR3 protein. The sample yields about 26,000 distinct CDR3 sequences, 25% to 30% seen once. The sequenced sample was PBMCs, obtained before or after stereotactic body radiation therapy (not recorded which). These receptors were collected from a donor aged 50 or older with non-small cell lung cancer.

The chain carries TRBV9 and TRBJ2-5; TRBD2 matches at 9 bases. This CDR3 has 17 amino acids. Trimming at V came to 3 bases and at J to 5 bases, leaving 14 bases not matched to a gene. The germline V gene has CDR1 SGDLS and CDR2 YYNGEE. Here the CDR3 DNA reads TGTGCCAGCAGCGAGGGGGCTAGCGGGGCGGGGTGGGAGACCCAGTACTTC. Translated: CASSEGASGAGWETQYF. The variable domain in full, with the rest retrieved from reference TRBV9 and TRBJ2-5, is DSGVTQTPKHLITATGQRVTLRCSPRSGDLSVYWYQQSLDQGLQFLIQYYNGEERAKGNILERFSAQQFPDLHSELNLSSLELGDSALYFCASSEGASGAGWETQYFGPGTRLLVL.

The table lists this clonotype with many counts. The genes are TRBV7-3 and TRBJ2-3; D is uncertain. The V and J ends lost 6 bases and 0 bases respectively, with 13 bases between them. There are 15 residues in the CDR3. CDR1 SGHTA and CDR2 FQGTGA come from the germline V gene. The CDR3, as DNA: TGTGCCAGCAGTCTCGGACCATCTAGCACAGATACGCAGTATTTT. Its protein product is CASSLGPSSTDTQYF. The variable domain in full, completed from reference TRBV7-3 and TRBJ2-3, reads GAGVSQTPSNKVTEKGKYVELRCDPISGHTALYWYRQSLGQGPEFLIYFQGTGAADDSGLPNDRFFAVRPEGSVSTLKIQRTERGDSAVYLCASSLGPSSTDTQYFGPGTRLTVL.

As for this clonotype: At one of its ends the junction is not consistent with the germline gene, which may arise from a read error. The CDR3 sequence is CVSSYTWASGRAGDQETQYF. In DNA, the CDR3 is TGTGTCAGCAGTTACACGTGGGCTAGCGGGAGAGCCGGGGACCAAGAGACCCAGTACTTC. The J gene is TRBJ2-5, the V gene TRBV6-9, with 10 bases matching TRBD2. The CDR3 consists of 20 residues. Germline CDR1 and CDR2: MNHGY and SVAAGI.